This TCR beta chain is drawn from a study of blood T cells in healthy people across ages. Findings and limits, study-wide: Estimated diversity across one million T cells was deemed an underestimate. With naive T cell percentage, TCR beta diversity showed a strong correlation.

PCR was performed a second time for roughly 6 to 12 cycles using a sample-barcoded 5' primer and a J-beta primer mix. Each of the cDNA molecules was tagged by a template-switch adaptor with 12 random nucleotides. TCRdb recomputed calls from the 5' RACE reads with MiXCR, one row per CDR3 protein. This repertoire shows under 1 million distinct CDR3 sequences, around two fifths found once; its top ten account for roughly a fifth. Isolated PBMCs totaled at least 6 million in each sample. Germline V gives CDR1 MNHEY, CDR2 SVGAGI. The CDR3 extends over 15 amino acids. Trimming at V came to 4 bases and at J to 9 bases, leaving 7 bases not matched to a gene. The table lists this clonotype with a few counts. Its antigen is as yet unknown.

The gene calls are TRBV6-5 and TRBJ2-1; 12 bases map to TRBD2. The receptor comes from a man in his 60s in good health. Specimen: blood. Written as DNA, the CDR3 is TGTGCCAGCAGTTCAGGACTAGCGGGGTCTGGTGAGCAGTTCTTC. Its translation is CASSSGLAGSGEQFF.